This T cell receptor (beta chain) was captured by sequencing in a study of blood T cells in healthy people across ages. The study, taken as a whole, reports: PBMCs left unsorted prevented a conclusive naive versus antigen-experienced comparison.

Together with a sample-barcoded 5' primer, a J-beta primer mix was included in a second PCR lasting about 6 to 12 cycles. Per sample, CDR3-containing paired-end reads numbered at least 2.5 million. TCRdb reanalysed the 5' RACE reads using MiXCR and keeps one entry per CDR3 protein. Seen here are about 1.5 million distinct CDR3 sequences, 35% to 45% observed once, and the top ten hold under 5%. The people who gave samples were healthy Caucasians from Russia, aged 6 to 90. The amount of total RNA extracted per sample was at least 6 micrograms. For this clonotype: Its antigen is undetermined.

V was clipped by 4 bases and J by 8 bases; unmatched bases: 10. The CDR3 spans 17 residues. CDR1 and CDR2 (germline): MNHNS, SASEGT. The sequencing input was blood. This chain joins TRBV6-1 and TRBJ2-3; the match to TRBD2 covers 15 bases. The sequence came from a young woman in good health. The chain's CDR3 is CASSGSRTSGGAGTQYF. The CDR3 region has the DNA TGTGCCAGCAGTGGTTCTAGGACTAGCGGGGGGGCGGGTACGCAGTATTTT.